The rows below give T cell receptor beta chains drawn from one sample of a study of CD8+ T cells in alopecia areata. Clones were read by immunoSEQ multiplex PCR, and TCRdb kept only the in-frame ones, dropping some. The table lists some 95,000 clones, around 44% of them singletons. This sample comprised CD8+ T cells sorted from blood, obtained at week 24, from a patient treated with tofacitinib. The source is a human donor with alopecia areata. Each CDR3 is given with its conserved first and last residue. A D gene is named only where the DNA matches it firmly. Size is stated for part of the rows, as once, few or many counts, or as a class when the clone is expanded.

clone_size,d_call,j_call,v_call,cdr3_nt,cdr3_aa
.,TRBD2,TRBJ2-3,TRBV9,TGTGCCAGCAGCGCAAATAGCGGGAGCCCCTCAGATACGCAGTATTTT,CASSANSGSPSDTQYF
.,TRBD1,TRBJ1-2,TRBV11-2,TGTGCCAGCAGCTTGGGACAGGGAATATCAGATGGCTACACCTTC,CASSLGQGISDGYTF
.,.,TRBJ2-2,TRBV27,TGTGCCAGCAGTTTCCGTAGCACCGGGGAGCTGTTTTTT,CASSFRSTGELFF
few,.,TRBJ2-4,TRBV4-1,TGCGCCAGCAGCCCCGATAACCAGGGTGGAAACATTCAGTACTTC,CASSPDNQGGNIQYF
few,.,TRBJ2-4,TRBV7-9,TGTGCCAGCAGCTCCCCCCGCGGGGCCAAAAACATTCAGTACTTC,CASSSPRGAKNIQYF
few,.,TRBJ1-1,TRBV25-1,TGTGCCAGCAGTCGGGGGAACACTGAAGCTTTCTTT,CASSRGNTEAFF
.,.,TRBJ2-7,TRBV5-1,TGCGCCAGCAGCACCTCCTACGAGCAGTACTTC,CASSTSYEQYF
.,.,TRBJ2-1,TRBV6-5,TGTGCCAGCAGTTACTCGGGAAAAAGCTCCTACAATGAGCAGTTCTTC,CASSYSGKSSYNEQFF
.,.,TRBJ2-5,TRBV4-1,TGCGCCAGCAGCCACCTTATACAGGGTGGGAGGCCGAGTGGAGAGACCCAGTACTTC,CASSHLIQGGRPSGETQYF
.,.,TRBJ2-1,TRBV2,TGTGCCAGCGGGAGCGATGAGCAGTTCTTC,CASGSDEQFF
few,.,TRBJ1-5,TRBV7-9,TGTGCCAGCAGCTTCGGGGGATGGGATCAGCCCCAGCATTTT,CASSFGGWDQPQHF
.,.,TRBJ1-5,TRBV28,TGTGCCAGCACGATGGGAGGAGGCAATCAGCCCCAGCATTTT,CASTMGGGNQPQHF
.,TRBD1,TRBJ1-1,TRBV11-2,TGTGCCAGCAGCTTACTCCGTGACAGGGGTTTTGACACTGAAGCTTTCTTT,CASSLLRDRGFDTEAFF
.,.,TRBJ2-3,TRBV5-8,TGCGCCAGCAGCCAAGATAGTTCGGGAACGCAGTATTTT,CASSQDSSGTQYF
many,TRBD2,TRBJ2-1,TRBV15,TGTGCCACCAGCCTAGGGGAGGGGAGCTCCTACAATGAGCAGTTCTTC,CATSLGEGSSYNEQFF